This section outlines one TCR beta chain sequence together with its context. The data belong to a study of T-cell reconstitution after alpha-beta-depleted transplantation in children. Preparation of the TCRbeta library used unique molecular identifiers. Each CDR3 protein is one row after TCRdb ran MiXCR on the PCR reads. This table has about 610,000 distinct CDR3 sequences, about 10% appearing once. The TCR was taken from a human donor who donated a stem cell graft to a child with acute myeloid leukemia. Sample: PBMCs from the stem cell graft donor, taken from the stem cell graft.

CDR3 bases: TGCGCCAGCAGCCTACCGGGAGGAACTAGCACAGATACGCAGTATTTT. It translates to CASSLPGGTSTDTQYF. The chain carries TRBV5-1 and TRBJ2-3; 7 bases map to TRBD2. The V and J ends lost 4 bases and 0 bases, in that order; junction bases with no gene match: 8. Germline V gene sequence: CDR1 SGHRS, CDR2 YFSETQ. The CDR3 length is 16 residues. Filled out from reference TRBV5-1 and TRBJ2-3, the complete variable domain reads KAGVTQTPRYLIKTRGQQVTLSCSPISGHRSVSWYQQTPGQGLQFLFEYFSETQRNKGNFPGRFSGRQFSNSRSEMNVSTLELGDSALYLCASSLPGGTSTDTQYFGPGTRLTVL.